Sequencing of this TCR beta chain was carried out in a study of blood T cell repertoires in COVID-19. In the study overall: Collection of acute and convalescent COVID-19 samples took place in the United States, Italy and Spain. PBMCs, B-cell-depleted T cells, or T cells were the source of the cDNA or gDNA that made up the material.

Trimming pared 3 bases from V and 7 bases from J, leaving 18 bases between. The CDR3 sequence is 14 residues long. Germline CDR1 and CDR2: GTSNPN and SVGIG (reference sequence). Authors' processing steps: Reference gene primer amplification gave nucleated cell count estimates. Sequencing used immunoSEQ multiplex PCR; TCRdb keeps in-frame clones, though not all of them. D and trimming were read from the DNA, whereas the V and J calls and clone size are those reported in that table. The sample consists of roughly 72,000 clones, around 79% of them appearing once. Material: peripheral blood. The chain is built from TRBV30 and TRBJ2-5; a weak D match, TRBD2 (5 bases). The sequence came from a woman of 80 years or more with active or convalescent COVID-19. CDR3 sequence (DNA): TGTGCCTGGAGGAGGCTAGCCGCTTCGGGGACCCAGTACTTC. Its translation is CAWRRLAASGTQYF.